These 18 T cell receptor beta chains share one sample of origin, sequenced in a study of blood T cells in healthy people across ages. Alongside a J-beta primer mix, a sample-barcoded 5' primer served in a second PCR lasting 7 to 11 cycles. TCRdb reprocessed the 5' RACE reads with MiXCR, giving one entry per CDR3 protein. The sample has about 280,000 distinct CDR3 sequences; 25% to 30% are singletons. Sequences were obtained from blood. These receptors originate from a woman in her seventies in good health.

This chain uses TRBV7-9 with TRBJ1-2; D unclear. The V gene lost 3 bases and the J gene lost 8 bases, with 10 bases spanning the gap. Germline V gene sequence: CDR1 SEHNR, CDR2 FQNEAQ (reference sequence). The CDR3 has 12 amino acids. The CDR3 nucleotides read TGTGCCAGCAGCTTGGGATCCTCCGGCTACACCTTC. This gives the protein CASSLGSSGYTF. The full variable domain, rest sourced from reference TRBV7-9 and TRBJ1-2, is DTGVSQNPRHKITKRGQNVTFRCDPISEHNRLYWYRQTLGQGPEFLTYFQNEAQLEKSRLLSDRFSAERPKGSFSTLEIQRTEQGDSAMYLCASSLGSSGYTFGSGTRLTVV.

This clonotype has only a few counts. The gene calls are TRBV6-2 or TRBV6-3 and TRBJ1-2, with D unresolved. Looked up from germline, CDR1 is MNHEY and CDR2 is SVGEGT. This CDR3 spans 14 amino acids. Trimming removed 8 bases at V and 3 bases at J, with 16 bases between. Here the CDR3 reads CASAYPGRDYGYTF. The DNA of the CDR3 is TGTGCCAGCGCATACCCCGGACGGGACTATGGCTACACCTTC.

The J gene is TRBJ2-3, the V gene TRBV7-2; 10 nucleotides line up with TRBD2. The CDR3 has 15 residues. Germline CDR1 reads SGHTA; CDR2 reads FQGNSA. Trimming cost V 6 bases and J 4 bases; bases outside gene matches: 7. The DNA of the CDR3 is TGTGCCAGCAGTCAGGAGCGGGGGGGCCCAGATACGCAGTATTTT. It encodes CASSQERGGPDTQYF.

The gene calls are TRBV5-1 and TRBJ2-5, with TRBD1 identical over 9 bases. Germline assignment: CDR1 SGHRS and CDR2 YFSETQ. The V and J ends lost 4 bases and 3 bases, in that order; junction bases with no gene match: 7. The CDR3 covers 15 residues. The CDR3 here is CASSGRTGAEETQYF. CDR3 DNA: TGCGCCAGCAGCGGACGGACAGGGGCCGAAGAGACCCAGTACTTC.

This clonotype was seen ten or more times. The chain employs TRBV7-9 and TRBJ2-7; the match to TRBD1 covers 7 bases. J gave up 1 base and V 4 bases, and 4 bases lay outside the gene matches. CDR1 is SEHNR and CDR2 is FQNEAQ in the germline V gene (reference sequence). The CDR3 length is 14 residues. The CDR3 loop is CASSSTGQSYEQYF. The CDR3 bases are TGTGCCAGCAGCTCGACGGGACAGTCCTACGAGCAGTACTTC.

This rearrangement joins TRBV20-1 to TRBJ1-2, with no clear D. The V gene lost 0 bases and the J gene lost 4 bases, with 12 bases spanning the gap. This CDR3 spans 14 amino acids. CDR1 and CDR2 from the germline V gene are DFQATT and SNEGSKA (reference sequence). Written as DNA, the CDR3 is TGCAGTGCTAGAGATTTAGGGCTGCTCTATGGCTACACCTTC. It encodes CSARDLGLLYGYTF.

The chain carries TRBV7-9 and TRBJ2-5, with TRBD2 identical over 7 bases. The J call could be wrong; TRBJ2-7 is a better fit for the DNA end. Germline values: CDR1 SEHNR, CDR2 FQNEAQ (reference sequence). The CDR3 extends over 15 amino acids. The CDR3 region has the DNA TGTGCCAGCAGCTTAGGAGTTGTCGGGAGGTACGAGCAGTACTTC. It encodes CASSLGVVGRYEQYF.

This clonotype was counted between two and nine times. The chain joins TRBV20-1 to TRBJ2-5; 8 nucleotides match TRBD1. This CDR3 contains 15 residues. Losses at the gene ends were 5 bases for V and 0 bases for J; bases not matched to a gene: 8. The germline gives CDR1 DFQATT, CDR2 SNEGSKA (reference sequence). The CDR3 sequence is CSAEDRELYQETQYF. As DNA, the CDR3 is TGCAGTGCTGAGGACAGGGAATTGTACCAAGAGACCCAGTACTTC.

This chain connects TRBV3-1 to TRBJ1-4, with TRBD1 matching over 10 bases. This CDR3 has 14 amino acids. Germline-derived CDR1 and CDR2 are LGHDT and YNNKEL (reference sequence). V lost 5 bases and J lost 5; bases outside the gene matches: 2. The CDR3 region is CASSGDRGNEKLFF. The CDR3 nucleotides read TGTGCCAGCAGCGGGGACAGGGGAAATGAAAAACTGTTTTTT. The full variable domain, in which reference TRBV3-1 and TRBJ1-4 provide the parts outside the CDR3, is DTAVSQTPKYLVTQMGNDKSIKCEQNLGHDTMYWYKQDSKKFLKIMFSYNNKELIINETVPNRFSPKSPDKAHLNLHINSLELGDSAVYFCASSGDRGNEKLFFGSGTQLSVL.

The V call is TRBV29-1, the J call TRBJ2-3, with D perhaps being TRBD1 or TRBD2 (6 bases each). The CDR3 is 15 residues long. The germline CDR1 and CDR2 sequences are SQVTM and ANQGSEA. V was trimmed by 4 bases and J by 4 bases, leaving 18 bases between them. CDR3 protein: CSVVFDWGASDTQYF. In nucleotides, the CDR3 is TGCAGCGTTGTGTTCGACTGGGGGGCCTCAGATACGCAGTATTTT.

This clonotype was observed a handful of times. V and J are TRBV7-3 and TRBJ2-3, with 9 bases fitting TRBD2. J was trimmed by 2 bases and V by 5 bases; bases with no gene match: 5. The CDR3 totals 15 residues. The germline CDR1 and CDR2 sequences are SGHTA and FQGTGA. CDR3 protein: CASSTGTSTTDTQYF. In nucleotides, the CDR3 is TGTGCCAGCAGCACAGGGACTAGCACCACAGATACGCAGTATTTT.

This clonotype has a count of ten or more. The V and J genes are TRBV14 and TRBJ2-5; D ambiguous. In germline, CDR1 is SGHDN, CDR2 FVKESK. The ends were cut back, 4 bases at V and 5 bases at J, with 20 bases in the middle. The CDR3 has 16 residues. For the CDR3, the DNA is TGTGCCAGCAGCCGCCCAAAAAGGGATCTTCAGGAGACCCAGTACTTC. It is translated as CASSRPKRDLQETQYF.

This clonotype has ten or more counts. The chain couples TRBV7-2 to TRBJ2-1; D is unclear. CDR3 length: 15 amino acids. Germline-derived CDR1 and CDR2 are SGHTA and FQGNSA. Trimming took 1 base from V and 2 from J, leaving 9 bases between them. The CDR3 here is CASSLGQPAYNEQFF. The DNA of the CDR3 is TGTGCCAGCAGCTTAGGCCAGCCCGCCTACAATGAGCAGTTCTTC.

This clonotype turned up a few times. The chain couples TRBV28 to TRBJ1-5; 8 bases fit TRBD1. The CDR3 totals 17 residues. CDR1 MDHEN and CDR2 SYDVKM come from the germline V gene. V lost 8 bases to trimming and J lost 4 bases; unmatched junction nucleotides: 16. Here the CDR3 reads CASRQRLSTGANQPQHF. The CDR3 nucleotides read TGTGCCAGCCGACAGCGCCTATCGACAGGGGCAAATCAGCCCCAGCATTTT.

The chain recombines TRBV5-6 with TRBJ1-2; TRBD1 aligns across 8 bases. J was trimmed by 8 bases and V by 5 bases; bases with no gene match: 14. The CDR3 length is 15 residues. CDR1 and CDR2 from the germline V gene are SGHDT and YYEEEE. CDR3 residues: CASRPGQGVVRGYTF. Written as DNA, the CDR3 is TGTGCCAGCAGACCCGGACAGGGAGTTGTACGAGGCTACACCTTC.

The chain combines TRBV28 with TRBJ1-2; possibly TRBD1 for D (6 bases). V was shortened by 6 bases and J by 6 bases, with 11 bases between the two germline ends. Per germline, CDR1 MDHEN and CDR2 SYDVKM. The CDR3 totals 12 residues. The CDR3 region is CASSRGRHGYTF. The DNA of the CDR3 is TGTGCCAGCAGCCGGGGGCGACATGGCTACACCTTC.

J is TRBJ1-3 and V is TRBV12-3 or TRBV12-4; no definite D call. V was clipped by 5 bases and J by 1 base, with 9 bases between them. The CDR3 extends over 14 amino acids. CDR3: CASSVSRSGNTIYF. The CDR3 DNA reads TGTGCCAGCAGTGTCTCGAGGTCTGGAAACACCATATATTTT.

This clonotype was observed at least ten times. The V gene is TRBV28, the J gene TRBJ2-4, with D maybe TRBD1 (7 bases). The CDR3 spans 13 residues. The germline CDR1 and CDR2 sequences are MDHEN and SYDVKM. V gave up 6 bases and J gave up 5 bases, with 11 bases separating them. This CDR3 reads CASSRGTENIQYF. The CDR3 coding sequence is TGTGCCAGCAGCCGGGGGACAGAAAACATTCAGTACTTC.